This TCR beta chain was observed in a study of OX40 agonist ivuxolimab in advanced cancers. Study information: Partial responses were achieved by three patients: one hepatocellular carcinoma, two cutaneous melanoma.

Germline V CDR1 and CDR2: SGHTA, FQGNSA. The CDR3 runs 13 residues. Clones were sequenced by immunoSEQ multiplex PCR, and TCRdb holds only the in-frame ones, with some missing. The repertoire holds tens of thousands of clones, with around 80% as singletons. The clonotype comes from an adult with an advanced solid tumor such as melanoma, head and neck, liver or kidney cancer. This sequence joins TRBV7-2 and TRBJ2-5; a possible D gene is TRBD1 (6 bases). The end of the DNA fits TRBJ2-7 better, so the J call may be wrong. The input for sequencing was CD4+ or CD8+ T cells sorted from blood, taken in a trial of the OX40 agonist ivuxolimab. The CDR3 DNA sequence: TGTGCCAGCAGCCTCCGCAGGGGTAACGAGCAGTACTTC. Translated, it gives CASSLRRGNEQYF.